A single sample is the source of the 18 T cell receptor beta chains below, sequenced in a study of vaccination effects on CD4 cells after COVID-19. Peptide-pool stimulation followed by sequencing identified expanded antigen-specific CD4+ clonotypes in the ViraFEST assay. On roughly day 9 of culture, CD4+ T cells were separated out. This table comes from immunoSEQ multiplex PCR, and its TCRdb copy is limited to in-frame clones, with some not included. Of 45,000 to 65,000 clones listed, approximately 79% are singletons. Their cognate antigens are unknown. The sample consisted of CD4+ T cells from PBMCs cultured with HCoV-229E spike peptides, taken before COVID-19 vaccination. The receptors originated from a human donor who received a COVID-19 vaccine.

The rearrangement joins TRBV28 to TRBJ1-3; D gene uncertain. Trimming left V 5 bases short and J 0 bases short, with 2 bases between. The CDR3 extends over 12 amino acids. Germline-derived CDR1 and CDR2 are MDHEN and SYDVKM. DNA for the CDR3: TGTGCCAGCAGTAACTCTGGAAACACCATATATTTT. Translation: CASSNSGNTIYF. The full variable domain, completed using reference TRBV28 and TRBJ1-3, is DVKVTQSSRYLVKRTGEKVFLECVQDMDHENMFWYRQDPGLGLRLIYFSYDVKMKEKGDIPEGYSVSREKKERFSLILESASTNQTSMYLCASSNSGNTIYFGEGSWLTVV.

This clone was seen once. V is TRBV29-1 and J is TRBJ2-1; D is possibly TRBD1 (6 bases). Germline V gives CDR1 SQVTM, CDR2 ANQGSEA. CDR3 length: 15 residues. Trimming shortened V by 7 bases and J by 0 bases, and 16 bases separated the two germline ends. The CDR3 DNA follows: TGCAGCGGCGGGCCTACAGGGAGCTCCTACAATGAGCAGTTCTTC. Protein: CSGGPTGSSYNEQFF.

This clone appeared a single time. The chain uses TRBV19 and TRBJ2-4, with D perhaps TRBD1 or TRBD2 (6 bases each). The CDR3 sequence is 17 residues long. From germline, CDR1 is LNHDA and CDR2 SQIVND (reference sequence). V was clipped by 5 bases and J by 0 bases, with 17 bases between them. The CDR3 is CASSAEGGRGAKNIQYF. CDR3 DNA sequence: TGTGCCAGTAGTGCTGAAGGGGGGCGTGGAGCCAAAAACATTCAGTACTTC.

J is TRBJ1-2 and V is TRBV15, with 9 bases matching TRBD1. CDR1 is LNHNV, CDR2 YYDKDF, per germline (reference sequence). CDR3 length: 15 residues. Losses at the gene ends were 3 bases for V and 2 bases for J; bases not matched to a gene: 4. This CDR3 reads CATSRGTGNNYGYTF. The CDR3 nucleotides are TGTGCCACCAGCAGGGGGACAGGGAACAACTATGGCTACACCTTC.

CDR3 residues: CASSARTGANTEAFF. CDR3 DNA: TGTGCCAGCAGCGCCAGGACAGGGGCGAACACTGAAGCTTTCTTT. J is TRBJ1-1 and V is TRBV7-2; 9 bases agree with TRBD1. Germline trimming cut 5 bases from V and 1 base from J; bases unmatched to any gene: 5. From germline, CDR1 is SGHTA and CDR2 FQGNSA. This CDR3 spans 15 amino acids.

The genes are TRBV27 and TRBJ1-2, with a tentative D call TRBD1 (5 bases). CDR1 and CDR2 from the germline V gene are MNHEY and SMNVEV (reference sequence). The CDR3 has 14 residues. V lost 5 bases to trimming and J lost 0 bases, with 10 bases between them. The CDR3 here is CASSKGTANYGYTF. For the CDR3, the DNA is TGTGCCAGCAGTAAAGGGACGGCTAACTATGGCTACACCTTC.

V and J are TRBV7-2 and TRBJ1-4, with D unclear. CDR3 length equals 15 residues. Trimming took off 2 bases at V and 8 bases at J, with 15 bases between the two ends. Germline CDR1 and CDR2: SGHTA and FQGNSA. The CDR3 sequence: CASSLQSSVGEKLFF. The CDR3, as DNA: TGTGCCAGCAGCTTACAGTCCTCGGTTGGGGAAAAACTGTTTTTT.

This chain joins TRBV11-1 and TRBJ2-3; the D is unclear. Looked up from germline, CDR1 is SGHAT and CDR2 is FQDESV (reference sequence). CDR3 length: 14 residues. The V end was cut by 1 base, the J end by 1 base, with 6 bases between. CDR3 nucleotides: TGTGCCAGCAGCTTAGTTGGAGGCACAGATACGCAGTATTTT. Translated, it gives CASSLVGGTDTQYF. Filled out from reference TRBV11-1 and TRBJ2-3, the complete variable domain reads EAEVAQSPRYKITEKSQAVAFWCDPISGHATLYWYRQILGQGPELLVQFQDESVVDDSQLPKDRFSAERLKGVDSTLKIQPAELGDSAMYLCASSLVGGTDTQYFGPGTRLTVL.

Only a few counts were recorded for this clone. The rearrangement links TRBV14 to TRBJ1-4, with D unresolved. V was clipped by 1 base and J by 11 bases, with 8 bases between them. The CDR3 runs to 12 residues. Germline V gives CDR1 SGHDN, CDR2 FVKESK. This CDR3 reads CASSQGYTKLFF. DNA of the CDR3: TGTGCCAGCAGCCAAGGGTACACGAAACTGTTTTTT.

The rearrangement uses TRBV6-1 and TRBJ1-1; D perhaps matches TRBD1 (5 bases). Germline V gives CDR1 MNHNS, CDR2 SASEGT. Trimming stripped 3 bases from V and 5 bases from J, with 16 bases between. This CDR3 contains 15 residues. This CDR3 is CASSDLGAGNTEAFF. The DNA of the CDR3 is TGTGCCAGCAGTGATTTGGGAGCAGGGAATACTGAAGCTTTCTTT.

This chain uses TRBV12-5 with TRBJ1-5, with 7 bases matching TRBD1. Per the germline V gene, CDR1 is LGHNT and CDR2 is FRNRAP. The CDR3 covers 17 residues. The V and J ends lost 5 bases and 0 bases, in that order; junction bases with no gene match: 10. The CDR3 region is CASGQQGFLYSNQPQHF. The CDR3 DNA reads TGTGCTAGTGGTCAACAGGGGTTCCTATATAGCAATCAGCCCCAGCATTTT.

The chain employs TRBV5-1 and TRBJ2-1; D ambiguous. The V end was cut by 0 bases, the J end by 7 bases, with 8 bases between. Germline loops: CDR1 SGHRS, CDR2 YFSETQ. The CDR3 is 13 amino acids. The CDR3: CASSLGDDNEQFF. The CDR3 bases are TGCGCCAGCAGCTTGGGCGATGATAATGAGCAGTTCTTC.

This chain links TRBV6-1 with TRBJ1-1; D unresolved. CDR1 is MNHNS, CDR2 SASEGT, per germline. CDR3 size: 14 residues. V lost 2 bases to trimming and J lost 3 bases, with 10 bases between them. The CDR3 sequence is CASSEHRVDTEAFF. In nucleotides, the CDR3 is TGTGCCAGCAGTGAACATCGGGTGGACACTGAAGCTTTCTTT.

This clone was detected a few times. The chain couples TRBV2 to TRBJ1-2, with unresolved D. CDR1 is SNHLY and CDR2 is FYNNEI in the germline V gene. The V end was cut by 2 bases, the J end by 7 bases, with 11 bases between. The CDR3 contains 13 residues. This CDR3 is CASSEHTPIGYTF. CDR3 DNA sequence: TGTGCCAGCAGTGAACACACTCCAATTGGCTACACCTTC.

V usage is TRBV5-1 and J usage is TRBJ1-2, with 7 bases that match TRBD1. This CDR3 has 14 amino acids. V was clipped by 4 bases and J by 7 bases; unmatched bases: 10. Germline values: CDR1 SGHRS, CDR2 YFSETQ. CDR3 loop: CASSGIPGQSGYTF. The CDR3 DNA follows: TGCGCCAGCAGCGGAATCCCGGGACAGAGTGGCTACACCTTC.

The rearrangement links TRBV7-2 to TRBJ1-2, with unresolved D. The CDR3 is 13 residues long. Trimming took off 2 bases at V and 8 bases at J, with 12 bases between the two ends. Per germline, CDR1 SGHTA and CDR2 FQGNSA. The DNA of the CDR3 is TGTGCCAGCAGCTTAAATGCGGGTAGGGGCTACACCTTC. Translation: CASSLNAGRGYTF.

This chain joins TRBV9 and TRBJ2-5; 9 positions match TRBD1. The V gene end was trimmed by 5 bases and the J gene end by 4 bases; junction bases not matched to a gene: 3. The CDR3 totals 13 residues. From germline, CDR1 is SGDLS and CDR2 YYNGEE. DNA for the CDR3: TGTGCCAGCAGTCGGACAGGGGCAGAGACCCAGTACTTC. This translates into CASSRTGAETQYF.

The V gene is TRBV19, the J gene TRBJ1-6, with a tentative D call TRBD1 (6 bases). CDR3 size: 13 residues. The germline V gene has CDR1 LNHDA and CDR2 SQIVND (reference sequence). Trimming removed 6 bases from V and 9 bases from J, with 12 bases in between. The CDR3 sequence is CASRTGGGSPLHF. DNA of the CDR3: TGTGCCAGTAGGACAGGTGGCGGTTCACCCCTCCACTTT.